The source of this TCR beta chain is a study of cytomegalovirus exposure and HLA in healthy donors. Study-wide results and limits: Donors belonging to an Asian-associated ancestry cluster reportedly showed fewer N-insertions in productive TCRs than the 666-donor mean, according to what a later analysis found. Presence/absence comparisons presumed near-even sequencing depth among donors.

Trimming shortened V by 3 bases and J by 9 bases, and 21 bases separated the two germline ends. The CDR3 sequence is 16 residues long. Germline lookup yields CDR1 MNHEY and CDR2 SVGAGI. The PCR was carried out with 60 Vbeta primers and 13 Jbeta primers. Using immunoSEQ multiplex PCR, the repertoire was profiled, and TCRdb retains in-frame clones only, with some absent. The sample lists under 200,000 clones; roughly 85% were seen once. Points on this clone: Its antigen remains unidentified.

Sequenced material: PBMCs. This TCR was sampled from a male donor in good health and CMV-seronegative. The rearrangement uses TRBV6-5 and TRBJ2-1, with D possibly being TRBD1 (5 bases). CDR3 amino acids: CASSYFFGQGRPEQFF. CDR3 nucleotides: TGTGCCAGCAGTTATTTTTTTGGGCAGGGAAGACCTGAGCAGTTCTTC.